This is a list of T cell receptor beta chains from one sample in a study of T cell responses to AZD1222 COVID-19 vaccine. TCRdb's copy holds only in-frame clones and misses some; the assay was immunoSEQ multiplex PCR. The sample has 180,000 or so clones; roughly 94% are singletons. Source: peripheral blood, taken 28 days after the second AZD1222 dose. These receptors all stem from an adult who received the AZD1222 COVID-19 vaccine. Both conserved end residues are part of each CDR3. A D gene is named only where the DNA matches it firmly. Expanded clones get a size class; other rows say once, few or many, or leave the size out.

TRBV25-1	NA	NA	15	TRBJ2-3	CASSDLSSRTDTQYF	TGTGCCAGCAGTGACCTTTCCTCCCGGACAGATACGCAGTATTTT
TRBV30	NA	NA	15	TRBJ1-1	CAWSLGPHMNTEAFF	TGTGCCTGGAGCTTAGGGCCACACATGAACACTGAAGCTTTCTTT
TRBV5-1	NA	TRBD2	16	TRBJ2-5	CASSLPGLADQETQYF	TGCGCCAGCAGCTTACCGGGACTAGCGGATCAAGAGACCCAGTACTTC
TRBV5-1	NA	TRBD2	16	TRBJ2-3	CASSPFASGGQDTQYF	TGCGCCAGCAGCCCCTTCGCTAGCGGGGGGCAGGATACGCAGTATTTT
TRBV2	NA	NA	13	TRBJ1-5	CASRPGSKGPQHF	TGTGCCAGCAGGCCCGGGTCAAAAGGGCCCCAGCATTTT
TRBV30	NA	TRBD1	12	TRBJ1-1	CAGDRENTEAFF	TGTGCCGGGGACAGGGAGAACACTGAAGCTTTCTTT
TRBV5-1	NA	TRBD1	15	TRBJ2-7	CASSSTGGPTYEQYF	TGCGCCAGCAGCTCGACAGGGGGCCCCACCTACGAGCAGTACTTC
TRBV18	NA	NA	16	TRBJ2-6	CASSPLGISGANVLTF	TGTGCCAGCTCACCACTAGGAATCTCTGGGGCCAACGTCCTGACTTTC
TRBV19	few	NA	12	TRBJ1-2	CASSSGRYSYTF	TGTGCCAGTAGTAGTGGCAGGTACAGCTACACCTTC
TRBV30	NA	NA	15	TRBJ2-7	CAWSVAAGYSYEQYF	TGTGCCTGGAGTGTAGCGGCAGGGTACTCCTACGAGCAGTACTTC
TRBV6-6	NA	TRBD2	13	TRBJ2-3	CASNGGSGGTQYF	TGTGCCAGCAATGGGGGATCGGGAGGTACGCAGTATTTT
TRBV6-2/TRBV6-3	NA	NA	14	TRBJ1-1	CASSYSVGATEAFF	TGTGCCAGCAGTTACTCTGTGGGGGCCACTGAAGCTTTCTTT
TRBV20-1	NA	NA	14	TRBJ1-5	CSASHGGASQPQHF	TGCAGTGCTAGTCATGGGGGGGCGAGTCAGCCCCAGCATTTT
TRBV3-1/TRBV3-2	NA	NA	13	TRBJ1-1	CASSLGGGTEAFF	TGTGCCAGCAGCCTCGGGGGGGGTACTGAAGCTTTCTTT
TRBV24-1	NA	NA	17	TRBJ1-1	CATSEGTNLVVYTEAFF	TGTGCCACCAGTGAGGGGACTAATTTAGTGGTGTACACTGAAGCTTTCTTT
TRBV28	NA	NA	14	TRBJ1-1	CASSSHGVGTEAFF	TGTGCCAGCAGTTCCCATGGGGTGGGGACTGAAGCTTTCTTT
TRBV10-3	NA	TRBD1	16	TRBJ2-3	CAISRGGTGGTDTQYF	TGTGCCATCAGCCGTGGAGGGACAGGGGGCACAGATACGCAGTATTTT
TRBV5-4	NA	TRBD1	14	TRBJ2-7	CASSLQGQNYEQYF	TGTGCCAGCAGCCTACAGGGGCAAAACTACGAGCAGTACTTC
TRBV4-1	NA	TRBD1	15	TRBJ1-4	CASSHSGGNNEKLFF	TGCGCCAGCAGCCATTCAGGGGGAAATAATGAAAAACTGTTTTTT
TRBV21-1	NA	NA	15	TRBJ1-2	CAAPLEFTRGYGYTF	TGTGCCGCCCCCCTTGAGTTCACGCGGGGATATGGCTACACCTTC
TRBV30	NA	TRBD1	15	TRBJ1-1	CAWSVFGTGNTEAFF	TGTGCCTGGAGTGTATTCGGGACAGGGAACACTGAAGCTTTCTTT
TRBV10-3	NA	TRBD1	15	TRBJ1-5	CAISEGTGSNQPQHF	TGTGCCATCAGTGAGGGGACAGGGTCTAATCAGCCCCAGCATTTT
TRBV18	NA	NA	15	TRBJ1-5	CASSPIEGGNQPQHF	TGTGCCAGCTCCCCGATAGAGGGGGGCAATCAGCCCCAGCATTTT
TRBV5-4	NA	NA	14	TRBJ1-3	CASSFEDSGNTIYF	TGTGCCAGCAGCTTTGAAGACTCTGGAAACACCATATATTTT
TRBV7-9	NA	NA	15	TRBJ1-1	CASSLGSIMNTEAFF	TGTGCCAGCAGCTTAGGGTCGATCATGAACACTGAAGCTTTCTTT
TRBV6-2/TRBV6-3	NA	TRBD1	16	TRBJ2-2	CASSRTGKRGPGELFF	TGTGCCAGCAGCCGGACAGGGAAAAGGGGGCCCGGGGAGCTGTTTTTT
TRBV4-3	NA	TRBD1	18	TRBJ2-3	CASSQDPWGTGVTDTQYF	TGCGCCAGCAGCCAAGATCCCTGGGGGACAGGGGTGACAGATACGCAGTATTTT
TRBV6-1	NA	NA	13	TRBJ2-5	CASSEGDQETQYF	TGTGCCAGCAGTGAGGGAGACCAAGAGACCCAGTACTTC
TRBV6-5	NA	TRBD1	15	TRBJ1-4	CASRADRQANEKLFF	TGTGCCAGCAGAGCGGACAGGCAGGCTAATGAAAAACTGTTTTTT
TRBV6-5	NA	NA	15	TRBJ1-6	CASSYSDRTNSPLHF	TGTGCCAGCAGTTACTCCGACAGGACCAATTCACCCCTCCACTTT
TRBV30	NA	NA	11	TRBJ2-2	CAWTSFGELFF	TGTGCCTGGACCTCGTTCGGGGAGCTGTTTTTT
TRBV19	NA	NA	13	TRBJ2-1	CASRPHWLTEQFF	TGTGCCAGTAGGCCGCATTGGTTGACCGAGCAGTTCTTC
TRBV14	once	TRBD1	14	TRBJ2-7	CASRLTGTIYEQYF	TGTGCCAGCAGATTGACAGGGACCATCTACGAGCAGTACTTC
TRBV27	few	NA	14	TRBJ1-1	CASSFIGATTEAFF	TGTGCCAGCAGTTTCATAGGTGCGACCACTGAAGCTTTCTTT
TRBV2	once	NA	16	TRBJ2-4	CASSELPGIAKNIQYF	TGTGCCAGCAGTGAACTGCCAGGGATAGCCAAAAACATTCAGTACTTC
TRBV4-3	NA	TRBD2	16	TRBJ2-1	CASSQDRASGNHEQFF	TGCGCCAGCAGCCAAGATCGGGCTAGCGGGAACCATGAGCAGTTCTTC
TRBV6-5	NA	TRBD1	15	TRBJ1-2	CASSRNNRGAYGYTF	TGTGCCAGCAGTAGAAACAACAGGGGGGCCTATGGCTACACCTTC
TRBV7-3	few	TRBD1	15	TRBJ2-2	CASSAQGGDTGELFF	TGTGCCAGCAGCGCACAGGGGGGCGACACCGGGGAGCTGTTTTTT
TRBV14	NA	NA	17	TRBJ1-4	CASSRSAGHPTNEKLFF	TGTGCCAGCAGCCGGTCCGCGGGGCACCCCACTAATGAAAAACTGTTTTTT
TRBV19	NA	TRBD2	15	TRBJ2-7	CASSPTSGVSYEQYF	TGTGCCAGTAGCCCGACTAGCGGGGTATCCTACGAGCAGTACTTC
TRBV10-3	NA	NA	15	TRBJ2-7	CATSAGRGSSYEQYF	TGTGCCACCTCCGCGGGCCGAGGGTCCTCCTACGAGCAGTACTTC
TRBV7-9	NA	NA	12	TRBJ2-3	CASSYSGDTQYF	TGTGCCAGCAGCTATAGTGGTGATACGCAGTATTTT
TRBV11-2	NA	TRBD1	17	TRBJ1-3	CASSLGGGQDLGNTIYF	TGTGCCAGCAGCTTAGGGGGGGGACAGGACCTCGGAAACACCATATATTTT
TRBV18	NA	TRBD2	16	TRBJ2-1	CASSPGTSGTYNEQFF	TGTGCCAGCTCACCGGGGACTAGCGGCACCTACAATGAGCAGTTCTTC
TRBV7-8	once	NA	17	TRBJ2-6	CASSLVGITSGANVLTF	TGTGCCAGCAGCTTAGTAGGGATCACCTCTGGGGCCAACGTCCTGACTTTC
TRBV27	NA	NA	15	TRBJ1-4	CASSLWGATNEKLFF	TGTGCCAGCAGTTTATGGGGGGCGACTAATGAAAAACTGTTTTTT
TRBV19	NA	NA	13	TRBJ1-6	CASKNMMSSPLHF	TGTGCCAGTAAGAATATGATGAGTTCACCCCTCCACTTT
TRBV18	once	NA	15	TRBJ1-4	CASSPRAGEGEKLFF	TGTGCCAGCTCACCACGGGCAGGGGAAGGAGAAAAACTGTTTTTT
TRBV7-9	NA	NA	14	TRBJ1-3	CASSPYRAGNTIYF	TGTGCCAGCAGCCCCTACAGGGCTGGAAACACCATATATTTT
TRBV6-5	NA	NA	13	TRBJ2-4	CASLPGSTNIQYF	TGTGCCAGCCTCCCGGGGAGTACAAACATTCAGTACTTC
TRBV19	NA	TRBD2	16	TRBJ2-5	CASSISGRGLWETQYF	TGTGCCAGTAGTATTAGCGGGAGAGGCCTTTGGGAGACCCAGTACTTC